This record looks at one TCR beta chain sequence and its context. Assay: immunoSEQ multiplex PCR; the TCRdb copy retains only in-frame clones and omits some. This sample has approximately 50,000 clones, with more than 75% found just once. V trimming: 3 bases; J trimming: 4 bases; junction bases outside the gene matches: 6. Germline assignment: CDR1 KGHSH and CDR2 LQKENI. The length of the CDR3 is 15 residues. The entry originates in a study of PD-L1 blockade in urothelial cancer. For the study at large: Patients initiated atezolizumab in about 2014 at 1,200 mg intravenously every 3 weeks.

Specified time point: peripheral blood 6 weeks after treatment start. The TCR sequence derives from a man aged 55 to 70 with urothelial cancer. This chain uses TRBV18 with TRBJ1-3, with 7 positions matching TRBD1. The source was PBMCs, collected around atezolizumab (anti-PD-L1) treatment. The CDR3 nucleotides read TGTGCCAGCTCACCGGTCCAGGGGGACGGAAACACCATATATTTT. It codes for CASSPVQGDGNTIYF.